This T cell receptor (beta chain) was obtained from a study of blood T cell dynamics during melanoma immunotherapy. The overall study: Patients with metastatic melanoma got pembrolizumab or nivolumab-ipilimumab as first-line care. Study outcomes and limitations: The most clonal sorted CD8+ subset, immune-effector cells, was closest to cell-free DNA CDR3 sequences. Clones driving repertoire changes may be melanoma-specific or general immune activation.

Clones were read by immunoSEQ multiplex PCR, and TCRdb kept only the in-frame ones, dropping some. The sample has around 12,000 clones, approximately 89% seen once. V was shortened by 7 bases and J by 1 base, with 15 bases between the two germline ends. CDR1 is MDHEN, CDR2 SYDVKM, per germline. This CDR3 comprises 15 residues. A remark on this clone: The antigen is not known.

Documented time point: week 3, after first cycle of checkpoint inhibitor. At 12 weeks after first infusion, RECIST 1.1 defined response for most patients. The V and J genes are TRBV28 and TRBJ2-3; the D gene is possibly TRBD1 (6 bases). The sequence came from a human donor with melanoma. Source: effector memory CD8+ T cells from blood, taken from a patient treated with checkpoint blockade. The CDR3 DNA sequence: TGTGCCAGCACCAAAAGGGGGTGGGGCACAGATACGCAGTATTTT. Translation: CASTKRGWGTDTQYF. Supplemented by reference TRBV28 and TRBJ2-3, the full variable domain reads DVKVTQSSRYLVKRTGEKVFLECVQDMDHENMFWYRQDPGLGLRLIYFSYDVKMKEKGDIPEGYSVSREKKERFSLILESASTNQTSMYLCASTKRGWGTDTQYFGPGTRLTVL.